The source of this TCR beta chain is a study of OX40 agonist ivuxolimab in advanced cancers. On the study more broadly: It was permissible to have had prior anti-PD-1, anti-PD-L1 or anti-CTLA-4 therapy, and about 40% had some. Findings and limits, study-wide: Expanded clones were, on average, more numerous among CD8+ T cells than CD4+.

A remark on this clone: Its antigen is not known.

The assay was immunoSEQ multiplex PCR, and TCRdb's table has in-frame clones only and misses some. Among roughly 50,000 clones, around 80% were seen once, and the ten largest hold 12%. The sample in question was CD4+ or CD8+ T cells sorted from blood, obtained in a trial of the OX40 agonist ivuxolimab. This receptor was identified in an adult with an advanced solid tumor such as melanoma, head and neck, liver or kidney cancer.

The DNA of the CDR3 is TGTGCCTGGAGTCCGGTGGCTACGGGGGATACGCAGTATTTT. Translating gives CAWSPVATGDTQYF. The rearrangement joins TRBV30 to TRBJ2-3; possible D gene TRBD2, 5 bases. The CDR3 consists of 14 residues. Germline V gene lookup returns CDR1 GTSNPN and CDR2 SVGIG (reference sequence). Between the trimmed V and J ends, which lost 2 bases and 6 bases, there was a span of 15 bases.